This T cell receptor (beta chain) was sequenced in a study of blood T cell repertoires in COVID-19. As for the study in general: PBMCs, B-cell-depleted T cells, or T cells were the source of the cDNA or gDNA that made up the material.

Cohorts were determined from participant-reported clinical history. The CDR3 is 16 amino acids. Trimming removed 4 bases from V and 6 bases from J; junction bases left unmatched: 11. Germline-derived CDR1 and CDR2 are SGHRS and YFSETQ. The table came from immunoSEQ multiplex PCR; TCRdb's copy has only in-frame clones and leaves some out. The sample has 150,000 to 200,000 clones, over 70% seen once. This TCR came from a woman between 55 and 75 years old who had recovered from COVID-19. The specimen was PBMCs or T cells enriched from blood (not recorded which). The J gene is TRBJ2-2, the V gene TRBV5-1; TRBD2 agrees at 8 bases. Here the CDR3 reads CASSPVAGGIAGELFF. In nucleotides, the CDR3 is TGCGCCAGCAGCCCCGTGGCGGGAGGAATTGCCGGGGAGCTGTTTTTT.